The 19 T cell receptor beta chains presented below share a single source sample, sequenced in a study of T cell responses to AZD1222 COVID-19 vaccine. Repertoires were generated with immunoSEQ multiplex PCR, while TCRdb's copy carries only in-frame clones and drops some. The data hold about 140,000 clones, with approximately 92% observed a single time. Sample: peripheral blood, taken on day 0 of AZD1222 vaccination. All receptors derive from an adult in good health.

CDR3 bases: TGTGCCAGCAGCGGAGGACAGCCCTACGAGCAGTACTTC. It yields the protein CASSGGQPYEQYF. The chain couples TRBV5-5 to TRBJ2-7; D may be TRBD1 (6 bases). V was cut by 4 bases and J by 2 bases, with 10 bases left in between. Germline V CDR1 and CDR2: SGHKS, YYEKEE (reference sequence). The CDR3 runs to 13 residues.

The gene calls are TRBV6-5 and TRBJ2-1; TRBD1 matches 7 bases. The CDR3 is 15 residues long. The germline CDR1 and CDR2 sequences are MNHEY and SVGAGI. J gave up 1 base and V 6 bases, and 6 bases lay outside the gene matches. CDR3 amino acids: CASSLGQESYNEQFF. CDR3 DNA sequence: TGTGCCAGCAGCCTCGGACAGGAATCCTACAATGAGCAGTTCTTC.

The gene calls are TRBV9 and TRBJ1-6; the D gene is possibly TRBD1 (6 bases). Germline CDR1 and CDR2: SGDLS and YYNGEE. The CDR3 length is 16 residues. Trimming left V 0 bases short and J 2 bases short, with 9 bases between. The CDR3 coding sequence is TGTGCCAGCAGCGTAGGGGGGGCTCCCTATAATTCACCCCTCCACTTT. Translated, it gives CASSVGGAPYNSPLHF.

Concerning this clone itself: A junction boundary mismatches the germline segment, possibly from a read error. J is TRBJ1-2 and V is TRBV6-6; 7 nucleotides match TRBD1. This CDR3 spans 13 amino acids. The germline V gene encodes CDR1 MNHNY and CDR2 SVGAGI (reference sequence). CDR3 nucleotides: TGTGCCAGCAGTCCGGGACAGTATCGGAGAGCCTCCTTC. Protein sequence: CASSPGQYRRASF.

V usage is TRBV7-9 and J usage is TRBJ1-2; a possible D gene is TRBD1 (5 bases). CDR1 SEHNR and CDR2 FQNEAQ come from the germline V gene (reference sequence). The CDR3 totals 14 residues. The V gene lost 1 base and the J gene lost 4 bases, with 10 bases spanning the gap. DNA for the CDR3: TGTGCCAGCAGCTTAGAGGGGACGGCCTATGGCTACACCTTC. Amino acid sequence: CASSLEGTAYGYTF.

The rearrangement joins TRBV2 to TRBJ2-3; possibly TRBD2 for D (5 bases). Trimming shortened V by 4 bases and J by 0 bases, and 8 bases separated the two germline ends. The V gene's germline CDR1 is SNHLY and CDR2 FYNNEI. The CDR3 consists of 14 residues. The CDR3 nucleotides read TGTGCCAGCAGTGGCGGGTTAAGCACAGATACGCAGTATTTT. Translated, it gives CASSGGLSTDTQYF.

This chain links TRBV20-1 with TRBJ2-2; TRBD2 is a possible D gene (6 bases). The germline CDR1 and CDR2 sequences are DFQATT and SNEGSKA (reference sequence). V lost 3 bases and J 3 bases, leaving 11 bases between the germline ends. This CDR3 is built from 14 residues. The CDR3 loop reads CSASTGGDTGELFF. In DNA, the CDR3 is TGCAGTGCTAGTACAGGAGGGGACACCGGGGAGCTGTTTTTT.

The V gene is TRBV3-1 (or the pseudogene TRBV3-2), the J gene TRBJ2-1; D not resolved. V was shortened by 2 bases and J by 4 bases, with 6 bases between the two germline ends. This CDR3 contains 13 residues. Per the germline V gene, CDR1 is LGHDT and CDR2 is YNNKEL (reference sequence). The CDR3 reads CASSQSLYNEQFF. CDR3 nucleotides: TGTGCCAGCAGCCAATCCCTGTACAATGAGCAGTTCTTC.

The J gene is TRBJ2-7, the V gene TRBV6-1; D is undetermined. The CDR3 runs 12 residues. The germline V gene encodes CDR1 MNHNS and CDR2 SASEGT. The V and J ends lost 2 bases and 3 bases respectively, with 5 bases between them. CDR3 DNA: TGTGCCAGCAGTGAACAGAACTACGAGCAGTACTTC. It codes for CASSEQNYEQYF.

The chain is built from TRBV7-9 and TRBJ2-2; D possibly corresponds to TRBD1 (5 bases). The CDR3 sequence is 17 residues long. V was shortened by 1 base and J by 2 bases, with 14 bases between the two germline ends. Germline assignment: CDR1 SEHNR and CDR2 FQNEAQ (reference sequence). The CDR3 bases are TGTGCCAGCAGCTTAGGTCGGACAACGGGTAACACCGGGGAGCTGTTTTTT. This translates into CASSLGRTTGNTGELFF.

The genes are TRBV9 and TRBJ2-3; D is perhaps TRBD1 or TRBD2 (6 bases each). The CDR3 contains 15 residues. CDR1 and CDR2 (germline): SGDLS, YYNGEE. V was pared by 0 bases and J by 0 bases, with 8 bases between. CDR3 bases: TGTGCCAGCAGCGTAGGGGGGGCGAGCACAGATACGCAGTATTTT. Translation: CASSVGGASTDTQYF.

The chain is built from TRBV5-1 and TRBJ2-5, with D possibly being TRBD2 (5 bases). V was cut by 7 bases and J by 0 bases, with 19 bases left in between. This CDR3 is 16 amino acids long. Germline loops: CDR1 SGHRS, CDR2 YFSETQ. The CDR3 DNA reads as TGCGCCAGCCACCCGACGGTTACTAGACACCAAGAGACCCAGTACTTC. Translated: CASHPTVTRHQETQYF.

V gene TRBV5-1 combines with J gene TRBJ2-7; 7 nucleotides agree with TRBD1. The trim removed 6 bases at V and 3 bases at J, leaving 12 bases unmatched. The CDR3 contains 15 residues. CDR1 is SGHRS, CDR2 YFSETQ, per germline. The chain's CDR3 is CASTPAGGGSYEQYF. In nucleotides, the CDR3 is TGCGCCAGCACCCCGGCAGGGGGTGGAAGCTACGAGCAGTACTTC.

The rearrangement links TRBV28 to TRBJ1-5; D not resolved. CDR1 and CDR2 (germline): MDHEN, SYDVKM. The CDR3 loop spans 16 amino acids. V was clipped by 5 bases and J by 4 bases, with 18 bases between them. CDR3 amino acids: CASSRISPRRNQPQHF. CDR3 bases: TGTGCCAGCAGTCGTATAAGTCCCCGGAGAAATCAGCCCCAGCATTTT. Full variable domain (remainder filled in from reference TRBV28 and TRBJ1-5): DVKVTQSSRYLVKRTGEKVFLECVQDMDHENMFWYRQDPGLGLRLIYFSYDVKMKEKGDIPEGYSVSREKKERFSLILESASTNQTSMYLCASSRISPRRNQPQHFGDGTRLSIL.

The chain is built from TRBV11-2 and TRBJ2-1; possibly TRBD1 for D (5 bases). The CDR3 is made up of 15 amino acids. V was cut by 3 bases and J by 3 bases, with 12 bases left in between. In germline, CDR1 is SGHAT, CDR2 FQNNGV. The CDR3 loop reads CASSFTGTHYNEQFF. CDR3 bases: TGTGCCAGCAGCTTCACAGGTACCCACTACAATGAGCAGTTCTTC.

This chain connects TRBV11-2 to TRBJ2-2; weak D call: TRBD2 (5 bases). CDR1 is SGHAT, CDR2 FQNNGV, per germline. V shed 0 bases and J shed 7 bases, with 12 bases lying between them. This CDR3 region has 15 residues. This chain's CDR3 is CASSLDRLAGGELFF. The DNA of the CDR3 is TGTGCCAGCAGCTTAGATAGGCTAGCTGGCGGGGAGCTGTTTTTT.

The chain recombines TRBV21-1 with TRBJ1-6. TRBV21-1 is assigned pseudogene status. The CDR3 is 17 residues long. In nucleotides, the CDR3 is TGTGCCAGCAGCCCACTAAGGACTCTCTTCAATAATTCACCCCTCCACTTT. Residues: CASSPLRTLFNNSPLHF.

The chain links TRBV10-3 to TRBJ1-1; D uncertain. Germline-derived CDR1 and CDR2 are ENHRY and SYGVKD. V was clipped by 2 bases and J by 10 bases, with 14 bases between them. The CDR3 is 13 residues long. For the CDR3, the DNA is TGTGCCATCAGTGAGGACCATTCCAATACAGCTTTCTTT. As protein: CAISEDHSNTAFF.

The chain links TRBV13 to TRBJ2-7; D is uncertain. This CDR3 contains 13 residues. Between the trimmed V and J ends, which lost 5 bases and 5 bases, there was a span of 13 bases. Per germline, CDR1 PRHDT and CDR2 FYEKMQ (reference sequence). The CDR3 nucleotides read TGTGCCAGCAGCCCCCCGAGCCAGGACGAGCAGTACTTC. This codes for CASSPPSQDEQYF. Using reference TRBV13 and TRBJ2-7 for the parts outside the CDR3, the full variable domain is AAGVIQSPRHLIKEKRETATLKCYPIPRHDTVYWYQQGPGQDPQFLISFYEKMQSDKGSIPDRFSAQQFSDYHSELNMSSLELGDSALYFCASSPPSQDEQYFGPGTRLTVT.